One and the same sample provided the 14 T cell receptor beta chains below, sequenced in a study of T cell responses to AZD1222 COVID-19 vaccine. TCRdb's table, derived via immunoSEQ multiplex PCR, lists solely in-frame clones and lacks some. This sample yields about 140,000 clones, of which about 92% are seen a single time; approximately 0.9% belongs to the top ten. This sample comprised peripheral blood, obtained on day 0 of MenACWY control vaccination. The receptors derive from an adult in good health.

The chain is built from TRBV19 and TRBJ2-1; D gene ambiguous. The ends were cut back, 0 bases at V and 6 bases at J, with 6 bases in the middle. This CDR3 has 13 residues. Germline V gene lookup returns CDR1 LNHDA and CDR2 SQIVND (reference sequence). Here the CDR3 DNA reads TGTGCCAGTAGTATAGATACCAGCAATGAGCAGTTCTTC. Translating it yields CASSIDTSNEQFF. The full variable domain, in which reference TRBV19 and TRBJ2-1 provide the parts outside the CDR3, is DGGITQSPKYLFRKEGQNVTLSCEQNLNHDAMYWYRQDPGQGLRLIYYSQIVNDFQKGDIAEGYSVSREKKESFPLTVTSAQKNPTAFYLCASSIDTSNEQFFGPGTRLTVL.

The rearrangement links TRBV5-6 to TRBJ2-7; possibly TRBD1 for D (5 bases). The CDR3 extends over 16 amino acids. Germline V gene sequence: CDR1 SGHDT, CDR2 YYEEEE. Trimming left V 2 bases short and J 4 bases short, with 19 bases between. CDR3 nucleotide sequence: TGTGCCAGCAGCTTAACTATGGGGCCTTCGTGGTACGAGCAGTACTTC. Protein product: CASSLTMGPSWYEQYF.

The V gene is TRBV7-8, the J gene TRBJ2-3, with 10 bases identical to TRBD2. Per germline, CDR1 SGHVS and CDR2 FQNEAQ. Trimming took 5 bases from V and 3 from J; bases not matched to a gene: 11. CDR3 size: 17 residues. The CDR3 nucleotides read TGTGCCAGCAGCCACAATCTAGCGGGGGATACGACAGATACGCAGTATTTT. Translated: CASSHNLAGDTTDTQYF.

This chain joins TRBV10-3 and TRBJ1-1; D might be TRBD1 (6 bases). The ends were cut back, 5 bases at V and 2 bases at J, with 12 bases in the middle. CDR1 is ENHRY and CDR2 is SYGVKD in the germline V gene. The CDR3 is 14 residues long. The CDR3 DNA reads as TGTGCCATCAGTTACGGGGGGGCAAACACTGAAGCTTTCTTT. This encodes CAISYGGANTEAFF.

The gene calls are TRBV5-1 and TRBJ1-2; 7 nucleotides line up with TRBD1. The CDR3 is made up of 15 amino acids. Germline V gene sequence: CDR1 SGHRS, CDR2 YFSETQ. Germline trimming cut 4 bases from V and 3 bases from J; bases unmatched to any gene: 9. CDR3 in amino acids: CASSLEGQPYYGYTF. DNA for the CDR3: TGCGCCAGCAGCCTGGAGGGACAGCCCTACTATGGCTACACCTTC.

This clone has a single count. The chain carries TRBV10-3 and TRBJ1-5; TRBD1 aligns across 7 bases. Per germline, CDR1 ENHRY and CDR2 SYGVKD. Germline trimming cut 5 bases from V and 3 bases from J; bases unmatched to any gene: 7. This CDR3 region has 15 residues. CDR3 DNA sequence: TGTGCCATCAGTCTCACAGGGGACCCCAATCAGCCCCAGCATTTT. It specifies CAISLTGDPNQPQHF.

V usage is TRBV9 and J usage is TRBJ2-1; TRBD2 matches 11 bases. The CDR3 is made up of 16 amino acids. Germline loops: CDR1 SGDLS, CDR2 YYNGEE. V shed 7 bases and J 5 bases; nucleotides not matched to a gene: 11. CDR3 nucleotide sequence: TGTGCCAGCCCCGAGATAGCGGGAGGGGCGCACAATGAGCAGTTCTTC. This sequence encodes CASPEIAGGAHNEQFF.

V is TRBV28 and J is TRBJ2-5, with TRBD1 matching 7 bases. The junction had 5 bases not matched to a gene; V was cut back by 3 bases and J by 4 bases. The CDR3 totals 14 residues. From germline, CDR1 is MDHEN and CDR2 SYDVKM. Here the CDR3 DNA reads TGTGCCAGCAGTTTCGGGACAGTCGGAGAGACCCAGTACTTC. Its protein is CASSFGTVGETQYF.

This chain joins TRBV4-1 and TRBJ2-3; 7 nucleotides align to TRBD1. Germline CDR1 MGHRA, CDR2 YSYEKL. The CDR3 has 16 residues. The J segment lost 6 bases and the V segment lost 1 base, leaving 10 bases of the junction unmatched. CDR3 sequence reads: CASSQVVAGGADTQYF. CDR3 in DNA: TGCGCCAGCAGCCAAGTCGTGGCAGGGGGTGCGGATACGCAGTATTTT.

Written as DNA, the CDR3 is TGTGCCAGCAGCTTGGGGACAGGTGTCTCCGGGGAGCTGTTTTTT. Encoded protein: CASSLGTGVSGELFF. The chain couples TRBV5-4 to TRBJ2-2, with 7 positions matching TRBD1. The CDR3 consists of 15 residues. Germline values: CDR1 SGHNT, CDR2 YYREEE (reference sequence). V dropped 0 bases and J dropped 6; count of bases not matched to a gene: 5.

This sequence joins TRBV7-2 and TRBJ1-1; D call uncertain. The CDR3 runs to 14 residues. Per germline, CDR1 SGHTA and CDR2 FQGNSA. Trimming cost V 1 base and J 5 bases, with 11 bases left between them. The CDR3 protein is CASSLGEGGTEAFF. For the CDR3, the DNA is TGTGCCAGCAGCTTAGGGGAAGGTGGGACTGAAGCTTTCTTT.

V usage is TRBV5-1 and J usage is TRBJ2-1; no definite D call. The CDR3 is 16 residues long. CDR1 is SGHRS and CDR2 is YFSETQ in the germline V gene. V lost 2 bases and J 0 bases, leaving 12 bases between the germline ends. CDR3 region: CASSFRVASSYNEQFF. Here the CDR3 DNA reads TGCGCCAGCAGCTTTCGGGTAGCATCCTCCTACAATGAGCAGTTCTTC.

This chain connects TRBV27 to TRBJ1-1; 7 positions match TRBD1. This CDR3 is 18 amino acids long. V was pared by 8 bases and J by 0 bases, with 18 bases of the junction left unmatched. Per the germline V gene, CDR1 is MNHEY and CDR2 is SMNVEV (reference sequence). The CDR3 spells CASGKPRDSFLMNTEAFF. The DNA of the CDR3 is TGTGCCAGCGGAAAACCCCGGGACAGCTTCCTCATGAACACTGAAGCTTTCTTT.

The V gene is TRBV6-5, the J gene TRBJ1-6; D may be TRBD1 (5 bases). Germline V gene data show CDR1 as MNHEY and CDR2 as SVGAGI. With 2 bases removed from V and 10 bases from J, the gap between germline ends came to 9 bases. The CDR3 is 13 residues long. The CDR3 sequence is CASSYGHTSPLHF. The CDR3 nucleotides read TGTGCCAGCAGTTACGGACACACCTCACCCCTCCACTTT.